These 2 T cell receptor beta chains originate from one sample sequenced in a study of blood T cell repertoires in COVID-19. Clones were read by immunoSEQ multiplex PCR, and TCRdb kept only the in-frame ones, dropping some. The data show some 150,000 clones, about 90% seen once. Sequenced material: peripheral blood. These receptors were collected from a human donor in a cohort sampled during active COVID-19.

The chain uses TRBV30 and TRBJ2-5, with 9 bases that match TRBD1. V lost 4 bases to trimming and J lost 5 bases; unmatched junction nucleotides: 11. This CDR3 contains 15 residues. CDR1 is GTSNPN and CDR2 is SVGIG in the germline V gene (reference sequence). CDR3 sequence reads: CAWNPPTGGRETQYF. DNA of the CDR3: TGTGCCTGGAATCCCCCCACAGGGGGCCGGGAGACCCAGTACTTC.

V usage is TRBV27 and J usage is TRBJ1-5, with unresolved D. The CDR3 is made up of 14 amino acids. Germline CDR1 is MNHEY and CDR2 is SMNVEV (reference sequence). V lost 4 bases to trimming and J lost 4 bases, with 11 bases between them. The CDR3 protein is CASSSTGENQPQHF. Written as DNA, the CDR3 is TGTGCCAGCAGTTCAACCGGGGAGAATCAGCCCCAGCATTTT.